This passage covers 13 T cell receptor beta chains from one sample sequenced in a study of CD8 T cells in ankylosing spondylitis. TCRdb recomputed calls from the 5' RACE reads with MiXCR, one row per CDR3 protein. The sample consists of roughly 220,000 distinct CDR3 sequences, 15% to 20% of them appearing once. Antigen specificity for these receptors is unknown. General study results and limits: Characteristic of ankylosing spondylitis blood, it appeared, was a TCR beta motif comprising about eight highly homologous variants.

Specimen: blood, either unsorted or a sorted T cell fraction (not recorded which). These receptors originate from a male donor with ankylosing spondylitis.

This clonotype showed up just a few times. This chain connects TRBV12-3 or TRBV12-4 to TRBJ2-7; TRBD2 agrees at 9 bases. This CDR3 comprises 14 residues. J gave up 0 bases and V 9 bases, and 6 bases lay outside the gene matches. CDR3 nucleotide sequence: TGTGCCAGATCACTAGCGGGCGGCTCCTACGAGCAGTACTTC. Encoded protein: CARSLAGGSYEQYF.

This clonotype showed up just a few times. This chain joins TRBV12-3 or TRBV12-4 and TRBJ2-7; tentative D call: TRBD2 (6 bases). Trimming stripped 8 bases from V and 7 bases from J, with 9 bases between. The CDR3 is made up of 10 amino acids. CDR3 sequence reads: CASGGEEQYF. The CDR3 bases are TGTGCCAGCGGCGGGGAAGAGCAGTACTTC.

This clonotype has only a few counts. The genes are TRBV7-8 and TRBJ2-1; D gene uncertain. Trimming removed 5 bases from V and 1 base from J, with 15 bases in between. Germline CDR1 reads SGHVS; CDR2 reads FQNEAQ. The CDR3 runs 16 residues. The chain's CDR3 is CASSQLLASSYNEQFF. The CDR3 DNA is TGTGCCAGCAGCCAACTCTTGGCGTCTTCCTACAATGAGCAGTTCTTC.

This clonotype was counted a few times. One end of the junction varies from germline; a read error may be responsible. The rearrangement links TRBV28 to TRBJ2-2; 10 bases line up with TRBD1. The CDR3 contains 14 residues. CDR1 is MDHEN and CDR2 is SYDVKM in the germline V gene. CDR3 nucleotides: TGTGTCAGCGAGAGGACAGGGGGGGCCGGGGAGCTGTTTTTT. Protein product: CVSERTGGAGELFF.

The J gene is TRBJ1-3, the V gene TRBV13; D is uncertain. Per the germline V gene, CDR1 is PRHDT and CDR2 is FYEKMQ (reference sequence). Trimming shortened V by 5 bases and J by 3 bases, and 11 bases separated the two germline ends. This CDR3 region has 14 residues. Here the CDR3 DNA reads TGTGCCAGCAGCCCGGCTGACAATGGAAACACCATATATTTT. Residues: CASSPADNGNTIYF.

The sample holds a few counts of this clonotype. V gene TRBV7-9 combines with J gene TRBJ2-5; tentatively, D is TRBD1 or TRBD2 (5 bases each). Trimming stripped 2 bases from V and 3 bases from J, with 13 bases between. The CDR3 runs 15 residues. Looked up from germline, CDR1 is SEHNR and CDR2 is FQNEAQ (reference sequence). This chain's CDR3 is CASSLTTGPEETQYF. CDR3 nucleotides: TGTGCCAGCAGCTTAACCACGGGGCCAGAAGAGACCCAGTACTTC.

The chain is built from TRBV3-1 and TRBJ2-1; TRBD1 matches 9 bases. Germline V gives CDR1 LGHDT, CDR2 YNNKEL (reference sequence). This CDR3 contains 15 residues. V was clipped by 1 base and J by 14 bases; unmatched bases: 12. This CDR3 is CASSQADAGQGGEFF. For the CDR3, the DNA is TGTGCCAGCAGCCAAGCAGATGCGGGACAGGGAGGAGAGTTCTTC.

The sample holds a few counts of this clonotype. One junction end does not reproduce the germline sequence, and a read error may be involved. The V and J genes are TRBV12-3 or TRBV12-4 and TRBJ2-7; 8 bases are a match to TRBD2. The CDR3 sequence is 15 residues long. This chain's CDR3 is CASSIAGTGLYEQYF. The DNA for the CDR3 is TGTGCCAGCAGTATAGCGGGAACCGGCCTCTACGAGCAGTACTTC.

This chain joins TRBV20-1 and TRBJ2-1, with 9 bases matching TRBD2. The CDR3 runs 17 residues. Per the germline V gene, CDR1 is DFQATT and CDR2 is SNEGSKA (reference sequence). Trimming at V came to 6 bases and at J to 0 bases, leaving 12 bases not matched to a gene. The CDR3: CSAKGTSGFSSYNEQFF. CDR3 DNA: TGCAGTGCGAAGGGCACTAGCGGGTTCAGCTCCTACAATGAGCAGTTCTTC.

This clonotype was seen a handful of times. The J gene is TRBJ2-1, the V gene TRBV6-2 or TRBV6-3; D is possibly TRBD2 (6 bases). CDR3 size: 13 residues. Per the germline V gene, CDR1 is MNHEY and CDR2 is SVGEGT. With 7 bases removed from V and 3 bases from J, the gap between germline ends came to 10 bases. CDR3: CASKGTYYNEQFF. In DNA form, the CDR3 reads TGTGCCAGCAAAGGGACTTACTACAATGAGCAGTTCTTC.

The chain uses TRBV29-1 and TRBJ1-1, with D unclear. Germline V CDR1 and CDR2: SQVTM, ANQGSEA. V gave up 2 bases and J gave up 5 bases, with 12 bases separating them. This CDR3 region has 13 residues. This chain's CDR3 is CSVELGDGTEAFF. The CDR3, as DNA: TGCAGCGTTGAATTGGGTGACGGAACTGAAGCTTTCTTT.

There are a few counts of this clonotype. The V and J genes are TRBV4-1 and TRBJ2-7, with D maybe TRBD1 (6 bases). The CDR3 runs 14 residues. CDR1 and CDR2 (germline): MGHRA, YSYEKL. V lost 0 bases, J lost 2 bases, and 8 bases lay in between. CDR3 sequence: CASSQEGGTYEQYF. DNA for the CDR3: TGCGCCAGCAGCCAAGAAGGGGGAACCTACGAGCAGTACTTC.

Concerning this clonotype itself: Compared with germline, one end of the junction differs, possibly owing to a read error. The rearrangement links TRBV2 to TRBJ2-3, with TRBD2 as a possible D gene (5 bases). The germline CDR1 and CDR2 sequences are SNHLY and FYNNEI. This CDR3 has 19 amino acids. The CDR3 is CTSSLEGFMDEARTDTQYF. CDR3 bases: TGTACCAGCAGTTTAGAGGGCTTTATGGACGAAGCACGCACAGATACGCAGTATTTT.